These 18 T cell receptor beta chains were sequenced from one sample in a study of cytomegalovirus exposure and HLA in healthy donors. The PCR made use of 60 Vbeta and 13 Jbeta primers. Measured with immunoSEQ multiplex PCR; TCRdb has only the in-frame clones, and not every one. This table holds roughly 110,000 clones, around three quarters found once. Source material: PBMCs. These receptors all stem from a young woman in good health and CMV-seronegative.

The rearrangement uses TRBV5-6 and TRBJ2-3, with D possibly TRBD2 on 5 matching bases. Deletions cut 2 bases from V and 4 bases from J, with 11 bases between. Germline-derived CDR1 and CDR2 are SGHDT and YYEEEE. The CDR3 sequence is 14 residues long. The CDR3 sequence is CASSFGPRADTQYF. Written as DNA, the CDR3 is TGTGCCAGCAGCTTCGGACCGAGGGCAGATACGCAGTATTTT.

This clone showed up just a few times. This chain uses TRBV7-2 with TRBJ1-2; possibly TRBD1 for D (5 bases). Germline V gene sequence: CDR1 SGHTA, CDR2 FQGNSA. This CDR3 region has 14 residues. The V end lost 5 bases, the J end lost 0 bases, and 10 bases lay between the germline ends. The CDR3 region has the DNA TGTGCCAGCAGCCCTCAGGGTTCTAACTATGGCTACACCTTC. Residues: CASSPQGSNYGYTF.

CDR3 nucleotide sequence: TGTGCTAGTGGTTTGGTACTGACTAGCGGGGCCGACTACGAGCAGTACTTC. It encodes CASGLVLTSGADYEQYF. The chain carries TRBV12-5 and TRBJ2-7; 11 nucleotides agree with TRBD2. Germline-derived CDR1 and CDR2 are LGHNT and FRNRAP. J gave up 3 bases and V 0 bases, and 7 bases lay outside the gene matches. This CDR3 has 17 residues. The entire variable domain, with the rest obtained from reference TRBV12-5 and TRBJ2-7, is as follows: DARVTQTPRHKVTEMGQEVTMRCQPILGHNTVFWYRQTMMQGLELLAYFRNRAPLDDSGMPKDRFSAEMPDATLATLKIQPSEPRDSAVYFCASGLVLTSGADYEQYFGPGTRLTVT.

The V gene is TRBV19, the J gene TRBJ1-3, with D possibly TRBD1 on 6 matching bases. Germline loops: CDR1 LNHDA, CDR2 SQIVND (reference sequence). This CDR3 has 15 amino acids. V was trimmed by 6 bases and J by 0 bases, leaving 12 bases between them. The CDR3 loop is CASSLGHSSGNTIYF. The CDR3 DNA follows: TGTGCCAGTAGCCTGGGACATTCCTCTGGAAACACCATATATTTT.

The rearrangement joins TRBV18 to TRBJ1-1; 10 positions match TRBD1. The CDR3 spans 16 residues. Germline V gene lookup returns CDR1 KGHSH and CDR2 LQKENI. V gave up 5 bases and J gave up 2 bases; unmatched junction bases: 8. The CDR3 region is CASSTFGTGDNTEAFF. The CDR3, as DNA: TGTGCCAGCTCAACTTTCGGGACAGGGGATAACACTGAAGCTTTCTTT. Full variable domain (outside the CDR3, taken from reference TRBV18 and TRBJ1-1): NAGVMQNPRHLVRRRGQEARLRCSPMKGHSHVYWYRQLPEEGLKFMVYLQKENIIDESGMPKERFSAEFPKEGPSILRIQQVVRGDSAAYFCASSTFGTGDNTEAFFGQGTRLTVV.

This clone was observed a handful of times. V gene TRBV5-3 combines with J gene TRBJ1-1; D call uncertain. TRBV5-3 is an ORF, and what it does is uncertain. This CDR3 contains 13 residues. The V gene lost 8 bases and the J gene lost 0 bases, with 11 bases spanning the gap. The CDR3 DNA sequence: TGTGCCAGCTCACTGCGGCTGAACACTGAAGCTTTCTTT. It translates to CASSLRLNTEAFF.

The V call is TRBV21-1, the J call TRBJ2-6; the D segment call TRBD2 is taken from the table without a DNA check. TRBV21-1 is shown as a pseudogene. The CDR3 contains 12 residues. In DNA form, the CDR3 reads TGTGCCAGACTAAGCTGGGCCAACGTCCTGACTTTC. It encodes CARLSWANVLTF.

This clone was found a few times. The chain couples TRBV7-2 to TRBJ1-2; D remains ambiguous. This CDR3 has 11 residues. V was clipped by 5 bases and J by 5 bases, with 6 bases between them. Germline CDR1 SGHTA, CDR2 FQGNSA. The CDR3 reads CASSPIYGYTF. In nucleotides, the CDR3 is TGTGCCAGCAGCCCAATTTATGGCTACACCTTC. Together with reference TRBV7-2 and TRBJ1-2, the CDR3 gives the full variable domain: GAGVSQSPSNKVTEKGKDVELRCDPISGHTALYWYRQSLGQGLEFLIYFQGNSAPDKSGLPSDRFSAERTGGSVSTLTIQRTQQEDSAVYLCASSPIYGYTFGSGTRLTVV.

The rearrangement joins TRBV2 to TRBJ2-1; 7 bases fit TRBD1. Germline V gene data show CDR1 as SNHLY and CDR2 as FYNNEI. Germline trimming cut 5 bases from V and 8 bases from J; bases unmatched to any gene: 9. This CDR3 is 14 amino acids long. The CDR3 spells CASSNSEGGDEQFF. The DNA for the CDR3 is TGTGCCAGCAGTAATAGTGAAGGGGGCGATGAGCAGTTCTTC.

CDR3 DNA: TGTGCCAGTAGTAGACAGGAGAACTATGGCTACACCTTC. It codes for CASSRQENYGYTF. The chain combines TRBV19 with TRBJ1-2; possible D gene TRBD1, 6 bases. The germline gives CDR1 LNHDA, CDR2 SQIVND (reference sequence). This CDR3 has 13 amino acids. V lost 4 bases and J 2 bases, leaving 8 bases between the germline ends. Full variable domain (outside the CDR3, taken from reference TRBV19 and TRBJ1-2): DGGITQSPKYLFRKEGQNVTLSCEQNLNHDAMYWYRQDPGQGLRLIYYSQIVNDFQKGDIAEGYSVSREKKESFPLTVTSAQKNPTAFYLCASSRQENYGYTFGSGTRLTVV.

Written as DNA, the CDR3 is TGTGCCAGCAGCCCCCGGGACAGGGTGATCTCCTACAATGAGCAGTTCTTC. It specifies CASSPRDRVISYNEQFF. The J gene is TRBJ2-1, the V gene TRBV7-6; 9 bases are shared with TRBD1. V lost 5 bases and J lost 0; bases outside the gene matches: 8. The CDR3 covers 17 residues. Germline V CDR1 and CDR2: SGHVS, FNYEAQ.

This rearrangement joins TRBV7-9 to TRBJ2-5, with 7 positions matching TRBD2. The CDR3 sequence is 15 residues long. The V and J ends lost 1 base and 6 bases, in that order; junction bases with no gene match: 8. Germline CDR1 is SEHNR and CDR2 is FQNEAQ (reference sequence). CDR3 coding DNA: TGTGCCAGCAGCTTAGTTTCCCTAGCGGTAAAGACCCAGTACTTC. Its protein is CASSLVSLAVKTQYF.

V is TRBV7-9 and J is TRBJ2-5; weak D call: TRBD1 (6 bases). The length of the CDR3 is 14 residues. The germline CDR1 and CDR2 sequences are SEHNR and FQNEAQ (reference sequence). With 5 bases removed from V and 1 base from J, the gap between germline ends came to 11 bases. CDR3 amino acids: CASSETGFQETQYF. For the CDR3, the DNA is TGTGCCAGCAGCGAAACAGGGTTCCAAGAGACCCAGTACTTC.

The chain couples TRBV19 to TRBJ1-5; TRBD1 aligns across 8 bases. The trim removed 2 bases at V and 7 bases at J, leaving 4 bases unmatched. The CDR3 is 14 residues long. The germline V gene has CDR1 LNHDA and CDR2 SQIVND (reference sequence). Here the CDR3 DNA reads TGTGCCAGTAGTATAACAGGGGGGCCCCAGCCCCAGCATTTT. Its translation: CASSITGGPQPQHF.

This chain joins TRBV4-1 and TRBJ1-2; the match to TRBD1 covers 9 bases. The CDR3 has 20 residues. J was trimmed by 8 bases and V by 4 bases; bases with no gene match: 26. Germline CDR1 MGHRA, CDR2 YSYEKL. The CDR3, as DNA: TGCGCCAGCAGCCGCAACCGGGACAGGGAGTACCCTAACTATGAGAGGGGCTACACCTTC. It encodes CASSRNRDREYPNYERGYTF.

This clone appeared once. The V call is TRBV6-5, the J call TRBJ2-5, with TRBD2 identical over 7 bases. Germline V gene sequence: CDR1 MNHEY, CDR2 SVGAGI. The V segment lost 5 bases and the J segment 5 bases; nucleotides outside the gene matches: 5. This CDR3 is built from 13 residues. DNA of the CDR3: TGTGCCAGCAGTATAATCGGGGGGGAGACCCAGTACTTC. Protein: CASSIIGGETQYF.

This clone was recorded only once. The chain links TRBV18 to TRBJ2-3; D is perhaps TRBD2 (5 bases). Trimming removed 1 base at V and 4 bases at J, with 15 bases between. CDR1 is KGHSH, CDR2 LQKENI, per germline. This CDR3 is built from 16 residues. CDR3 bases: TGTGCCAGCTCACCACATCCTAGCCTCGGGCCAGATACGCAGTATTTT. The encoded protein is CASSPHPSLGPDTQYF. Variable domain in full (rest from reference TRBV18 and TRBJ2-3): NAGVMQNPRHLVRRRGQEARLRCSPMKGHSHVYWYRQLPEEGLKFMVYLQKENIIDESGMPKERFSAEFPKEGPSILRIQQVVRGDSAAYFCASSPHPSLGPDTQYFGPGTRLTVL.

This clone was seen a handful of times. CDR3 DNA: TGCAGCGTTGAGCCGGGACAGGTGGCTTTCTTT. Protein: CSVEPGQVAFF. The V gene is TRBV29-1, the J gene TRBJ1-1, with 8 bases that match TRBD1. The CDR3 is made up of 11 amino acids. The germline gives CDR1 SQVTM, CDR2 ANQGSEA. After removal of 3 bases from V and 11 bases from J, the junction contained 5 bases not matched to a gene.